Listed below are T cell receptor beta chains from one sample, sequenced in a study of blood T cells in healthy people across ages. In TCRdb, the 5' RACE reads were re-called with MiXCR into one record per CDR3 protein. This table holds 250,000 to 300,000 distinct CDR3 sequences, 25% to 30% found once. Sequenced input: blood. The origin of the receptors is a woman between 70 and 85 years old in good health. Both conserved end residues are part of each CDR3. A D gene is named only where the DNA matches it firmly. Clone size, where shown, is once, few, many, or a class for clones that have expanded.

.	TRBV20-1	.	TRBJ1-5	CSAFAHDRSNQPQHF	TGCAGTGCTTTCGCCCACGACAGGTCCAATCAGCCCCAGCATTTT
few	TRBV4-2	.	TRBJ1-4	CASSQSTNEKLFF	TGTGCCAGCAGCCAGTCAACTAATGAAAAACTGTTTTTT
.	TRBV5-1	.	TRBJ1-5	CASSLFGQSDQPQHF	TGCGCCAGCAGCTTGTTCGGACAGTCCGATCAGCCCCAGCATTTT
few	TRBV11-2	TRBD1	TRBJ1-4	CASSLEFVWTGLTTNEKLFF	TGTGCCAGCAGCTTAGAGTTCGTCTGGACAGGACTCACAACTAATGAAAAACTGTTTTTT
few	TRBV27	.	TRBJ2-5	CASSLKGVERGYQETQYF	TGTGCCAGCAGTTTAAAGGGGGTCGAGCGGGGCTACCAAGAGACCCAGTACTTC
.	TRBV14	.	TRBJ1-2	CASSPPNRQAVYGYTF	TGTGCCAGCAGCCCACCGAACCGGCAGGCGGTCTATGGCTACACCTTC
few	TRBV28	.	TRBJ2-4	CASSLYRGAAGNIQYF	TGTGCCAGCAGTTTATATCGGGGGGCCGCGGGAAACATTCAGTACTTC
many	TRBV5-1	.	TRBJ2-5	CASSLGASQETQYF	TGCGCCAGCAGCTTGGGAGCGTCCCAAGAGACCCAGTACTTC
.	TRBV3-1	.	TRBJ2-5	CASSQGFPGAQYF	TGTGCCAGCAGCCAAGGTTTTCCTGGCGCCCAGTACTTC
.	TRBV28	TRBD1	TRBJ2-7	CASRDRAWSIKPVEQYF	TGTGCCAGCAGAGACAGGGCCTGGAGCATTAAGCCAGTCGAGCAGTACTTC
many	TRBV7-9	TRBD2	TRBJ2-5	CASSPSKREGPQTQYF	TGTGCCAGCAGCCCGTCAAAGCGGGAGGGCCCCCAGACCCAGTACTTC
.	TRBV6-5	TRBD1	TRBJ1-5	CASSTRQGTPPQHF	TGTGCCAGCAGCACGAGACAGGGCACCCCGCCCCAGCATTTT
.	TRBV18	TRBD2	TRBJ2-1	CASSRTTSGKYNEQFF	TGTGCCAGCTCACGCACGACTAGCGGGAAATACAATGAGCAGTTCTTC
many	TRBV24-1	TRBD1	TRBJ2-4	CATGQGATNIQYF	TGTGCCACCGGACAGGGGGCTACAAACATTCAGTACTTC
few	TRBV29-1	.	TRBJ1-2	CSVEDVDDIYNYGYTF	TGCAGCGTTGAAGATGTGGACGACATCTATAACTATGGCTACACCTTC
.	TRBV5-1	TRBD2	TRBJ2-7	CASSSQSGGGGYEQYF	TGCGCCAGCAGCTCCCAGTCGGGCGGGGGAGGCTACGAGCAGTACTTC
.	TRBV2	TRBD2	TRBJ2-1	CASRVAGPYNEQFF	TGTGCCAGCAGGGTAGCGGGCCCCTACAATGAGCAGTTCTTC
.	TRBV6-4	TRBD2	TRBJ2-5	CASSAAGDAREACETQYF	TGTGCCAGCAGCGCCGCGGGAGACGCGCGGGAGGCTTGTGAGACCCAGTACTTC
.	TRBV28	TRBD1	TRBJ2-2	CASSPPPQRQGGRTGELFF	TGTGCCAGCAGTCCACCCCCACAAAGACAGGGGGGAAGGACCGGGGAGCTGTTTTTT
.	TRBV7-2	.	TRBJ2-1	CADTTYNEQFF	TGTGCCGACACGACCTACAATGAGCAGTTCTTC
many	TRBV14	.	TRBJ2-1	CASSELGGPSSYNEQFF	TGTGCCAGCAGTGAATTAGGCGGGCCTAGCTCCTACAATGAGCAGTTCTTC
few	TRBV5-1	.	TRBJ2-7	CASRGPIYEQYF	TGCGCCAGCAGAGGACCGATCTACGAGCAGTACTTC
few	TRBV12-3/TRBV12-4	TRBD2	TRBJ2-5	CASSPLLAGGETQYF	TGTGCCAGCAGCCCATTATTAGCGGGAGGAGAGACCCAGTACTTC
.	TRBV12-5	.	TRBJ2-5	CASGLLWETQYF	TGTGCTAGTGGTTTGCTCTGGGAGACCCAGTACTTC
few	TRBV6-5	.	TRBJ1-2	CASTRQTPNYGYTF	TGTGCCAGCACCAGACAGACCCCTAACTATGGCTACACCTTC
.	TRBV27	TRBD2	TRBJ2-1	CASSSLASGSYNEQFF	TGTGCCAGCAGTTCCCTGGCTAGCGGGAGCTACAATGAGCAGTTCTTC